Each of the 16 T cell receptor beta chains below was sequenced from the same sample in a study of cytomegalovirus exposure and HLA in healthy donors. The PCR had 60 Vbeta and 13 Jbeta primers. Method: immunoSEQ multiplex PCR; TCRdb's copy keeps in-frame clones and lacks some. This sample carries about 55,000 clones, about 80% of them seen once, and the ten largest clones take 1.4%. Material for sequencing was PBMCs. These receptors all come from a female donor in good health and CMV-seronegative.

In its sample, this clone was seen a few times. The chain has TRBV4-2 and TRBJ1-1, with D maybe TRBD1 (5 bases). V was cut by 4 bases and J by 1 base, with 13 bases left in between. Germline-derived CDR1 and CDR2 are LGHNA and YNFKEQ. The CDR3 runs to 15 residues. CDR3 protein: CASSRGEDKNTEAFF. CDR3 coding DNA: TGTGCCAGCAGCCGGGGGGAGGATAAGAACACTGAAGCTTTCTTT.

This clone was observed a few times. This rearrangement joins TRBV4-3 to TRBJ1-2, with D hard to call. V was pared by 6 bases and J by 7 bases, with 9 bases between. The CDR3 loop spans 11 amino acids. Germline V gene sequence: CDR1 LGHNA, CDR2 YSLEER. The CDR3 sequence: CASRGTAGYTF. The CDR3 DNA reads TGCGCCAGCAGGGGCACGGCTGGCTACACCTTC.

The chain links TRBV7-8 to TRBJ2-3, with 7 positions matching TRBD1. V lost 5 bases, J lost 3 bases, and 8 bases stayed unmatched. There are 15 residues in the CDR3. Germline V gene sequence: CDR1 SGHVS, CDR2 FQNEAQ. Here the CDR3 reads CASSPRRGSTDTQYF. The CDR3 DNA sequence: TGTGCCAGCAGCCCCCGCAGGGGGTCGACAGATACGCAGTATTTT. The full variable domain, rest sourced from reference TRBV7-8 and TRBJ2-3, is GAGVSQSPRYKVAKRGQDVALRCDPISGHVSLFWYQQALGQGPEFLTYFQNEAQLDKSGLPSDRFFAERPEGSVSTLKIQRTQQEDSAVYLCASSPRRGSTDTQYFGPGTRLTVL.

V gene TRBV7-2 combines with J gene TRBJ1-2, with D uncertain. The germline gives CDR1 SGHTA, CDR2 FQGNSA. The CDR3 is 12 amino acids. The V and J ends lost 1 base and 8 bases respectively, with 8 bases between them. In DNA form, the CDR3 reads TGTGCCAGCAGCTTAGTTGGAGTGGGCTACACCTTC. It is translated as CASSLVGVGYTF. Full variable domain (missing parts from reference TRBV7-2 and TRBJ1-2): GAGVSQSPSNKVTEKGKDVELRCDPISGHTALYWYRQSLGQGLEFLIYFQGNSAPDKSGLPSDRFSAERTGGSVSTLTIQRTQQEDSAVYLCASSLVGVGYTFGSGTRLTVV.

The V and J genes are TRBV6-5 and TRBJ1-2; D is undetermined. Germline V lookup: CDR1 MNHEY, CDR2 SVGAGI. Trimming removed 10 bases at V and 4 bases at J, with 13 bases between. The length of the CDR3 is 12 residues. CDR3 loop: CATYERGYGYTF. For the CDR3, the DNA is TGTGCCACCTATGAACGAGGCTATGGCTACACCTTC.

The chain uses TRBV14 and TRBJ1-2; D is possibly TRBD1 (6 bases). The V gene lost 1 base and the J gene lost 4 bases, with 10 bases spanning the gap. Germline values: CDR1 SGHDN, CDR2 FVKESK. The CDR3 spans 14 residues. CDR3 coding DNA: TGTGCCAGCAGCCAAGGGGGGCCCGGCTATGGCTACACCTTC. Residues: CASSQGGPGYGYTF.

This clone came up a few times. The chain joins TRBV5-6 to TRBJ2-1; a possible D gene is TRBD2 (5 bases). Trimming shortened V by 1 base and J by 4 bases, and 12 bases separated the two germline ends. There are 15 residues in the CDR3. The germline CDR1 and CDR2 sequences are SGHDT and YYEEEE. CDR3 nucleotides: TGTGCCAGCAGCTTGTATCGGACTTCTTACAATGAGCAGTTCTTC. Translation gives CASSLYRTSYNEQFF.

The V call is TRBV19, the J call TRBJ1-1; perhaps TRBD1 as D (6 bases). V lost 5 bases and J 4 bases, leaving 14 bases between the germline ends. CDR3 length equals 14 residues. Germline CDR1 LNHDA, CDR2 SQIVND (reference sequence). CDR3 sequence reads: CASSGTGRGTEAFF. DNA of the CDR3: TGTGCCAGTAGTGGAACAGGGAGAGGCACTGAAGCTTTCTTT.

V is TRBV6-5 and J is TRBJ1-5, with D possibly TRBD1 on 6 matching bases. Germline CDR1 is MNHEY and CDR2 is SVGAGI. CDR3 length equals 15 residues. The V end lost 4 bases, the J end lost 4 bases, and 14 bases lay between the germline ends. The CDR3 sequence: CASSSTITGNQPQHF. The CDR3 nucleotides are TGTGCCAGCAGTTCCACGATTACAGGGAATCAGCCCCAGCATTTT.

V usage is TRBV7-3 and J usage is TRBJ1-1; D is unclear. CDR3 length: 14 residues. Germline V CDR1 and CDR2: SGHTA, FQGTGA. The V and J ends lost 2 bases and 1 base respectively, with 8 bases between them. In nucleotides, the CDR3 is TGTGCCAGCAGCTTAGGGAGGTGGAACACTGAAGCTTTCTTT. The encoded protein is CASSLGRWNTEAFF.

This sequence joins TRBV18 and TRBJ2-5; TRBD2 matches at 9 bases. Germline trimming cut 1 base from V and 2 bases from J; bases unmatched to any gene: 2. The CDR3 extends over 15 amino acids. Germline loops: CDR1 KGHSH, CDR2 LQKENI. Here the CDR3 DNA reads TGTGCCAGCTCACCACTAGCGGGGGCTCAAGAGACCCAGTACTTC. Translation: CASSPLAGAQETQYF. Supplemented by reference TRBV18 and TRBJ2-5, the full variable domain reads NAGVMQNPRHLVRRRGQEARLRCSPMKGHSHVYWYRQLPEEGLKFMVYLQKENIIDESGMPKERFSAEFPKEGPSILRIQQVVRGDSAAYFCASSPLAGAQETQYFGPGTRLLVL.

The CDR3 protein is CASLKGGSYEQYF. The CDR3 DNA sequence: TGTGCCAGCCTCAAGGGAGGATCCTACGAGCAGTACTTC. V is TRBV27 and J is TRBJ2-7; TRBD2 is a possible D gene (6 bases). Trimming took 8 bases from V and 1 from J, leaving 12 bases between them. The CDR3 is made up of 13 amino acids. Germline V lookup: CDR1 MNHEY, CDR2 SMNVEV (reference sequence).

Here the CDR3 reads CASSIDRGGYGYTF. Here the CDR3 DNA reads TGTGCCAGTAGTATCGACAGGGGAGGCTATGGCTACACCTTC. This chain connects TRBV19 to TRBJ1-2, with 8 bases fitting TRBD1. Trimming at V came to 3 bases and at J to 4 bases, leaving 4 bases not matched to a gene. Germline V gives CDR1 LNHDA, CDR2 SQIVND (reference sequence). The CDR3 spans 14 residues.

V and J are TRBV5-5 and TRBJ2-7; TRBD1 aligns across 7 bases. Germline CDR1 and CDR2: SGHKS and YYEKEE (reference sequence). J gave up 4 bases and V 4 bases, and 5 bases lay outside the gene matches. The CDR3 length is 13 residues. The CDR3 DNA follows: TGTGCCAGCAGCCTATCGACAGGGTACGAGCAGTACTTC. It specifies CASSLSTGYEQYF.

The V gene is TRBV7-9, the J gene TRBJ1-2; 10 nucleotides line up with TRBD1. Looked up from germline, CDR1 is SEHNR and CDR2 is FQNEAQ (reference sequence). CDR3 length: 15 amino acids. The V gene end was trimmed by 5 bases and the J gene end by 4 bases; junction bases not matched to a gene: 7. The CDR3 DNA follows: TGTGCCAGCAGCCACGACAGGGGGCGCGTCTATGGCTACACCTTC. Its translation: CASSHDRGRVYGYTF.

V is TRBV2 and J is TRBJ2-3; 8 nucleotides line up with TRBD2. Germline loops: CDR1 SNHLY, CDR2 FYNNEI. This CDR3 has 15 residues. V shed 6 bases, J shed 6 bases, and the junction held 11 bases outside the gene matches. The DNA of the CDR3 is TGTGCCAGCAGCCGAGGACTAGCTCGGTTTGATACGCAGTATTTT. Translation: CASSRGLARFDTQYF.